Below, 26 T cell receptor beta chains from the same sample are listed, as sequenced in a study of blood T cells in healthy people across ages. The use of a sample-barcoded 5' primer and a J-beta primer mix characterized a second PCR of roughly 6 to 11 cycles. TCRdb re-called the 5' RACE reads through MiXCR, storing one row per CDR3 protein. The sample holds hundreds of thousands of distinct CDR3 sequences, 55% to 75% seen once. The source material was blood. These receptors were collected from a young man in good health.

This clonotype has just a few counts. In DNA form, the CDR3 reads TGTGCCAGCAGTCCGACCGTCTACGAGCAGTACTTC. As protein: CASSPTVYEQYF. V gene TRBV28 combines with J gene TRBJ2-4; D unresolved. The J call may be in error: the DNA end matches TRBJ2-7 better. The CDR3 runs 12 residues. Germline-derived CDR1 and CDR2 are MDHEN and SYDVKM.

V is TRBV28 and J is TRBJ2-7, with 13 positions matching TRBD2. The CDR3 contains 14 residues. Losses at the gene ends were 7 bases for V and 7 bases for J; bases not matched to a gene: 7. The germline V gene encodes CDR1 MDHEN and CDR2 SYDVKM. CDR3 nucleotides: TGTGCCAGCACGGTCCCGGGACTAGCGGGGGAGCAGTACTTC. This sequence encodes CASTVPGLAGEQYF.

Here the CDR3 DNA reads TGTGCCAGCAGTTCTGTCGGAGCTCCATCCGAGACCCAGTACTTC. This sequence encodes CASSSVGAPSETQYF. This chain connects TRBV6-5 to TRBJ2-5; no definite D call. The CDR3 sequence is 15 residues long. The germline V and J ends were trimmed by 4 bases and 5 bases, with 17 bases remaining between them. The germline gives CDR1 MNHEY, CDR2 SVGAGI.

The CDR3, as DNA: TGTGCCAGCAGCCAATTACAGACACCGACAGATACGCAGTATTTT. This encodes CASSQLQTPTDTQYF. V gene TRBV14 combines with J gene TRBJ2-3, with unresolved D. Germline loops: CDR1 SGHDN, CDR2 FVKESK. Trimming took 2 bases from V and 3 from J, leaving 12 bases between them. The length of the CDR3 is 15 residues.

This chain joins TRBV7-9 and TRBJ1-2; D uncertain. The CDR3 is made up of 14 amino acids. Germline-derived CDR1 and CDR2 are SEHNR and FQNEAQ (reference sequence). V was pared by 2 bases and J by 2 bases, with 9 bases between. In nucleotides, the CDR3 is TGTGCCAGCAGCTTATCATCGGTGAACTATGGCTACACCTTC. It encodes CASSLSSVNYGYTF.

The CDR3 bases are TGTGCCAGCAGCGTAGGACAGGGGAATTGGCTAGTTAACTCCTACAATGAGCAGTTCTTC. Its protein product is CASSVGQGNWLVNSYNEQFF. The chain has TRBV7-9 and TRBJ2-1; 9 bases are shared with TRBD1. The CDR3 spans 20 residues. Germline V CDR1 and CDR2: SEHNR, FQNEAQ (reference sequence). V lost 5 bases and J lost 0; bases outside the gene matches: 17.

The table lists this clonotype with a few counts. The chain uses TRBV5-1 and TRBJ2-1, with 7 bases that match TRBD1. The junction had 5 bases not matched to a gene; V was cut back by 4 bases and J by 4 bases. CDR1 and CDR2 from the germline V gene are SGHRS and YFSETQ. This CDR3 comprises 14 residues. The DNA for the CDR3 is TGCGCCAGCAGCGGGGGACAGAAGTACAATGAGCAGTTCTTC. It is translated as CASSGGQKYNEQFF.

Note on this clonotype: The junction differs from germline at one of its ends, possibly a read error. The chain employs TRBV29-1 and TRBJ2-4; D may be TRBD1 (5 bases). The DNA matches TRBJ2-5 better at its end, which makes the J call doubtful. CDR3 size: 11 residues. Germline assignment: CDR1 SQVTM and CDR2 ANQGSEA. The CDR3 bases are TGCGGCGTTGGGGCTTTGGCGACCCAGTACTTC. This gives the protein CGVGALATQYF.

The genes are TRBV29-1 and TRBJ2-2; D is uncertain. V was trimmed by 4 bases and J by 3 bases, leaving 9 bases between them. The germline gives CDR1 SQVTM, CDR2 ANQGSEA. The CDR3 runs 13 residues. The CDR3 DNA is TGCAGCGTTGCTCGGCTTTACACCGGGGAGCTGTTTTTT. It is translated as CSVARLYTGELFF.

The gene calls are TRBV29-1 and TRBJ2-1; D gene unclear. The CDR3 runs 14 residues. From germline, CDR1 is SQVTM and CDR2 ANQGSEA. The V gene lost 5 bases and the J gene lost 2 bases, with 13 bases spanning the gap. The CDR3 loop reads CSVKAWAPYNEQFF. Written as DNA, the CDR3 is TGCAGCGTTAAAGCGTGGGCCCCCTACAATGAGCAGTTCTTC.

This clonotype was detected a few times. This chain uses TRBV4-3 with TRBJ2-7; 8 bases agree with TRBD2. The CDR3 runs 13 residues. In germline, CDR1 is LGHNA, CDR2 YSLEER. Germline trimming cut 4 bases from V and 6 bases from J; bases unmatched to any gene: 5. The DNA of the CDR3 is TGCGCCAGCAGCCGAAAACGGGAGGGCGAGCAGTACTTC. Amino acids: CASSRKREGEQYF.

This clonotype was recorded a few times. The chain is built from TRBV29-1 and TRBJ1-2; possibly TRBD1 for D (5 bases). The CDR3 spans 13 residues. V was pared by 4 bases and J by 0 bases, with 9 bases between. Germline CDR1 SQVTM, CDR2 ANQGSEA. The DNA of the CDR3 is TGCAGCGTTGGGGGGAAAGCTAACTATGGCTACACCTTC. As protein: CSVGGKANYGYTF.

This CDR3 is CASSLVGGGTTQETQYF. The CDR3 DNA sequence: TGTGCCAGCAGCTTAGTCGGAGGCGGGACCACCCAAGAGACCCAGTACTTC. V is TRBV7-9 and J is TRBJ2-5, with TRBD2 as a possible D gene (6 bases). Trimming removed 1 base at V and 1 base at J, with 16 bases between. Germline CDR1 is SEHNR and CDR2 is FQNEAQ (reference sequence). The CDR3 runs to 17 residues.

This clonotype has only a few counts. The V call is TRBV7-2, the J call TRBJ2-1, with 13 positions matching TRBD2. The ends lost 5 bases at V and 5 bases at J; junction bases unmatched: 3. Germline CDR1 is SGHTA and CDR2 is FQGNSA. The CDR3 has 15 residues. The CDR3, as DNA: TGTGCCAGCAGCCGAGGACTAGCGGGAGACAATGAGCAGTTCTTC. Its translation: CASSRGLAGDNEQFF.

This chain links TRBV7-9 with TRBJ2-5; 7 bases agree with TRBD1. With V trimmed by 5 bases and J by 2 bases, 8 bases remained unmatched. In germline, CDR1 is SEHNR, CDR2 FQNEAQ (reference sequence). The length of the CDR3 is 15 residues. The DNA for the CDR3 is TGTGCCAGCAGCCGACCGGGACAGAAACAAGAGACCCAGTACTTC. Translation gives CASSRPGQKQETQYF.

This chain joins TRBV7-2 and TRBJ1-2, with 12 bases that match TRBD1. With V trimmed by 4 bases and J by 8 bases, 8 bases remained unmatched. Germline assignment: CDR1 SGHTA and CDR2 FQGNSA. The CDR3 runs 15 residues. For the CDR3, the DNA is TGTGCCAGCAGCTCCGCCGGGACAGGGGGCTGGGGCTACACCTTC. Residues: CASSSAGTGGWGYTF.

This clonotype was seen more than once but under ten times. Given a much more abundant clone one base away, this may be a read error. The V and J genes are TRBV5-6 and TRBJ1-2; D gene ambiguous. Germline values: CDR1 SGHDT, CDR2 YYEEEE. The CDR3 runs 13 residues. V was pared by 3 bases and J by 2 bases, with 8 bases between. The CDR3 DNA sequence: TGTGCCAGCAGCTGTAAGAAAAACTATGGCTACACCTTC. Its protein is CASSCKKNYGYTF.

The chain recombines TRBV2 with TRBJ1-2, with 8 bases lining up with TRBD1. The trim removed 3 bases at V and 4 bases at J, leaving 10 bases unmatched. CDR1 is SNHLY and CDR2 is FYNNEI in the germline V gene. The CDR3 length is 16 residues. For the CDR3, the DNA is TGTGCCAGCAGTGACATCCAGGGGGCGGTGGGCTATGGCTACACCTTC. Protein: CASSDIQGAVGYGYTF.

This clonotype turned up a few times. This rearrangement joins TRBV6-2 or TRBV6-3 to TRBJ2-1; D is uncertain. Trimming shortened V by 0 bases and J by 10 bases, and 7 bases separated the two germline ends. The CDR3 contains 12 residues. The germline V gene encodes CDR1 MNHEY and CDR2 SVGEGT. The CDR3 coding sequence is TGTGCCAGCAGTTACTCGCGGTACGAGCAGTTCTTC. Protein: CASSYSRYEQFF.

The table lists this clonotype with a few counts. The chain combines TRBV20-1 with TRBJ2-5, with D perhaps matching TRBD2 (5 bases). The closer fit of TRBJ2-7 to the DNA end suggests the J call may be wrong. The CDR3 has 12 residues. Germline-derived CDR1 and CDR2 are DFQATT and SNEGSKA (reference sequence). The CDR3 here is CSAAVNGYEQYF. DNA for the CDR3: TGCAGTGCAGCGGTGAATGGGTACGAGCAGTACTTC.

This clonotype appeared a few times. The V call is TRBV7-8, the J call TRBJ2-1; 9 positions match TRBD2. The ends lost 5 bases at V and 8 bases at J; junction bases unmatched: 16. The germline V gene encodes CDR1 SGHVS and CDR2 FQNEAQ. This CDR3 is 17 amino acids long. The CDR3 DNA sequence: TGTGCCAGCAGCCCCCCCGGGCGGCGGGAGGGAATGTATGAGCAGTTCTTC. This encodes CASSPPGRREGMYEQFF. Full variable domain (remainder filled in from reference TRBV7-8 and TRBJ2-1): GAGVSQSPRYKVAKRGQDVALRCDPISGHVSLFWYQQALGQGPEFLTYFQNEAQLDKSGLPSDRFFAERPEGSVSTLKIQRTQQEDSAVYLCASSPPGRREGMYEQFFGPGTRLTVL.

This clonotype was seen only a few times. The V gene is TRBV6-5, the J gene TRBJ2-3, with a possible D match to TRBD2 (6 bases). Trimming removed 8 bases at V and 5 bases at J, with 14 bases between. The CDR3 is 13 amino acids. The germline V gene encodes CDR1 MNHEY and CDR2 SVGAGI. The CDR3 is CASGLAKRDTQYF. DNA for the CDR3: TGTGCCAGCGGCCTAGCGAAGAGAGATACGCAGTATTTT.

This clonotype has more than one count but fewer than ten. V and J are TRBV5-1 and TRBJ2-5, with D uncertain. Germline CDR1 SGHRS, CDR2 YFSETQ. Deletions cut 4 bases from V and 3 bases from J, with 13 bases between. The CDR3 extends over 14 amino acids. CDR3 in DNA: TGCGCCAGCAGCCGAGCGCCTGGCGAAGAGACCCAGTACTTC. It codes for CASSRAPGEETQYF.

With regard to this clonotype: At one end the junction does not follow the germline gene, possibly because of a read error. The V gene is TRBV4-1, the J gene TRBJ1-1; 7 bases line up with TRBD1. The germline V gene encodes CDR1 MGHRA and CDR2 YSYEKL. There are 13 residues in the CDR3. Here the CDR3 DNA reads TGCGCCAGTAAACTTCAGGGGGACACTGAGGCTTTCTTT. Its translation is CASKLQGDTEAFF.

The rearrangement uses TRBV4-3 and TRBJ2-1, with a weak D call TRBD2 (5 bases). This CDR3 is built from 14 residues. The V end lost 0 bases, the J end lost 9 bases, and 12 bases lay between the germline ends. Germline V lookup: CDR1 LGHNA, CDR2 YSLEER. The CDR3, as DNA: TGCGCCAGCAGCCAAGAGGTTGGCGGGTTTGAGCAGTTCTTC. It codes for CASSQEVGGFEQFF.

The rearrangement links TRBV7-6 to TRBJ2-7; TRBD1 or TRBD2 may be the D gene (5 bases each). The germline V gene has CDR1 SGHVS and CDR2 FNYEAQ. The CDR3 contains 17 residues. Trimming cost V 3 bases and J 2 bases, with 20 bases left between them. The CDR3 DNA is TGTGCCAGCAGCTTGTATTTTGTTGGGACGGAGACCTACGAGCAGTACTTC. This translates into CASSLYFVGTETYEQYF.